Included here is one T cell receptor (beta chain) sequence, with context. The data were taken from a study of blood T cell repertoires in COVID-19. Study-wide background: Italy, Spain and the United States were the sources of the convalescent and acute COVID-19 samples. Sources were T cells, B-cell-depleted T cells, or PBMCs; the material itself was cDNA or gDNA.

Original processing notes: Nucleated cell counts were estimated from reference gene primer amplification. TCRdb's copy holds only in-frame clones and misses some; the assay was immunoSEQ multiplex PCR. Clone size and the V and J calls come from that table; the DNA yielded D and trimming. Counted here are fewer than 150,000 clones, 70% to 90% occurring once; the ten biggest clones make up more than 10%. The CDR3 spans 13 residues. Germline V gene data show CDR1 as MNHEY and CDR2 as SVGAGI. Losses at the gene ends were 8 bases for V and 4 bases for J; bases not matched to a gene: 7. The V and J genes are TRBV6-5 and TRBJ1-1; 7 bases agree with TRBD1. This clonotype was obtained from a human donor in a cohort sampled during active COVID-19. What was sequenced was peripheral blood. CDR3 sequence (DNA): TGTGCCAGCCTCGACAGGGAGCTCACTGAAGCTTTCTTT. Its translation: CASLDRELTEAFF.